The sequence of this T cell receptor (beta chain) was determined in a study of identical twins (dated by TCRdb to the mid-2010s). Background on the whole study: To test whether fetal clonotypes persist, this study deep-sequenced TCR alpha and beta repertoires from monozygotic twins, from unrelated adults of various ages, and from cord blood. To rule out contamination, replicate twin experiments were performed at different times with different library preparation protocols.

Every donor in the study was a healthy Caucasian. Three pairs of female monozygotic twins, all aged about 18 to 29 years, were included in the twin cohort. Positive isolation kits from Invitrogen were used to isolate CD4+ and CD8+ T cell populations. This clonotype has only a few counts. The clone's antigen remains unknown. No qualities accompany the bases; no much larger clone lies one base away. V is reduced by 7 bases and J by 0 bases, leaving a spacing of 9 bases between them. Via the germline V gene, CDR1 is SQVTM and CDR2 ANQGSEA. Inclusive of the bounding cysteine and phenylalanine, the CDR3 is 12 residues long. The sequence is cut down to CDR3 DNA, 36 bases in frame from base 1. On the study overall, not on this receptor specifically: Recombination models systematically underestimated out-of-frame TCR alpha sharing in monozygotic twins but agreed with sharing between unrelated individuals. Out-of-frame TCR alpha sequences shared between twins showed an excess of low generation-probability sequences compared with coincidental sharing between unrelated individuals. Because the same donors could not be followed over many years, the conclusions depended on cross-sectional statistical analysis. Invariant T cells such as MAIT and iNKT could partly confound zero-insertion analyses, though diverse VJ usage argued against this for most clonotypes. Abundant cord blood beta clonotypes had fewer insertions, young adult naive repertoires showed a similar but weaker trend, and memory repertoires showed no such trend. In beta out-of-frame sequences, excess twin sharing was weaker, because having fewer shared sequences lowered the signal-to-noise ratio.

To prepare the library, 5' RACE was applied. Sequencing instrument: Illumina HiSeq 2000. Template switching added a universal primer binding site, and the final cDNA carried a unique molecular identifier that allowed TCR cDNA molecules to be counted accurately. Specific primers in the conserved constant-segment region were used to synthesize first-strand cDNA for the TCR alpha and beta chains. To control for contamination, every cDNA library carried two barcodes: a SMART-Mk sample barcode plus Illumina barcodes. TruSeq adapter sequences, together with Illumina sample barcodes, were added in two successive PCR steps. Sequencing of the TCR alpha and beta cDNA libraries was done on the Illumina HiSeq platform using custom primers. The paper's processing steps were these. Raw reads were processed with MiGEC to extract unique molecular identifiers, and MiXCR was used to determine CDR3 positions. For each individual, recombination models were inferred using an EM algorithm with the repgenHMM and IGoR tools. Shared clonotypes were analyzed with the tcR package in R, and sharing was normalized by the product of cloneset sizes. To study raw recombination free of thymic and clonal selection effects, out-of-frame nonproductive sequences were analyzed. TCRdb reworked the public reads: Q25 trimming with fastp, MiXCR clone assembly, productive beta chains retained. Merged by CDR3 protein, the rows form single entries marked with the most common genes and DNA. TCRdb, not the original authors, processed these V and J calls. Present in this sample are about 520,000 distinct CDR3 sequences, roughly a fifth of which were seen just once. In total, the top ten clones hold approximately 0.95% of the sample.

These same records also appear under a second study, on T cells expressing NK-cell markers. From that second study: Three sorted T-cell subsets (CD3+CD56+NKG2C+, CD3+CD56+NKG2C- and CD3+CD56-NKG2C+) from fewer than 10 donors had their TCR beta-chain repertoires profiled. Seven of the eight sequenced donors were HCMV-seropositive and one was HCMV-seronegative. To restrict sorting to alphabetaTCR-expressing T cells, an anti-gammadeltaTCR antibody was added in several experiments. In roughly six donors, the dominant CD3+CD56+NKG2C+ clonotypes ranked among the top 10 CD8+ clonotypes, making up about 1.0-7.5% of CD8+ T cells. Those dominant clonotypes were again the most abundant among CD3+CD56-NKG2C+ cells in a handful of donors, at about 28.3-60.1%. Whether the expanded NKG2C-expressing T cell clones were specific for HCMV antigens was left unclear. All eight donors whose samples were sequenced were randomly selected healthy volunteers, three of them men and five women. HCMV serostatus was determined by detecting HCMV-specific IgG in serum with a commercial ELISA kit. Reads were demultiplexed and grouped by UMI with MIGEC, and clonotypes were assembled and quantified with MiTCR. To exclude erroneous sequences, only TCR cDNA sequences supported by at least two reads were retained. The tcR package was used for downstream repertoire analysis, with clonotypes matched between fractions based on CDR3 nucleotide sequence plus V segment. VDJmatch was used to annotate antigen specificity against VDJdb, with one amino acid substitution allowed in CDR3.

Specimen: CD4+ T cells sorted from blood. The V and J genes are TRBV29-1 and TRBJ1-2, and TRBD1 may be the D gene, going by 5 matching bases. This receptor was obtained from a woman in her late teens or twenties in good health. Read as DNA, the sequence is TGCAGCGCAGGGTTAGCTAACTATGGCTACACCTTC. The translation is CSAGLANYGYTF. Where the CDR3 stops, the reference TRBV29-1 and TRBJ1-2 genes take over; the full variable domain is SAVISQKPSRDICQRGTSLTIQCQVDSQVTMMFWYRQQPGQSLTLIATANQGSEATYESGFVIDKFPISRPNLTFSTLTVSNMSPEDSSIYLCSAGLANYGYTFGSGTRLTVV.